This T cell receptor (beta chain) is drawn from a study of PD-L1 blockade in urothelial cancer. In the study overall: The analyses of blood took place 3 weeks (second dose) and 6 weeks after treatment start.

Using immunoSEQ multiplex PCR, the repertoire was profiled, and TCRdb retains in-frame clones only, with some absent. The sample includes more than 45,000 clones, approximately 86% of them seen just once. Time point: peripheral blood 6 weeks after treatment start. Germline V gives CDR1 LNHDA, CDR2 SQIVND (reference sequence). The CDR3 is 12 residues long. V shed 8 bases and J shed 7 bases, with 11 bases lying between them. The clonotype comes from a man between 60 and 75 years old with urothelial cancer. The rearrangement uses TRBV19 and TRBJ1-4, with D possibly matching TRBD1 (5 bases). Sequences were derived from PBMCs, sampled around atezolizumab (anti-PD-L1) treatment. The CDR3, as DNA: TGTGCCAGTGGGGACTTAGGTGAAAAACTGTTTTTT. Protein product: CASGDLGEKLFF.